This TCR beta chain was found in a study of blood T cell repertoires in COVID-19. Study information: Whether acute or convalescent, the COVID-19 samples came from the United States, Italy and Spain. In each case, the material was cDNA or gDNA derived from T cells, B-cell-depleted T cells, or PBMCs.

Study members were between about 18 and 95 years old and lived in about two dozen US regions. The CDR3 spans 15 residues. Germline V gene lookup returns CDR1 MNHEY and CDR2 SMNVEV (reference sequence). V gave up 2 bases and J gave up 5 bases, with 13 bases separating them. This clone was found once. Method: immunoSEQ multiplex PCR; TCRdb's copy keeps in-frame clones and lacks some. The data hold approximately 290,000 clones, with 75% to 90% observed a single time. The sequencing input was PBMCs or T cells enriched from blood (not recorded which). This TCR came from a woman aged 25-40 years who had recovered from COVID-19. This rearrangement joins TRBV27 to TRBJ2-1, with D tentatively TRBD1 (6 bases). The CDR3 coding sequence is TGTGCCAGCAGTTTACGCCACGGGACACACAATGAGCAGTTCTTC. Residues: CASSLRHGTHNEQFF.